Listed here is a single TCR beta chain. The data derive from a study of blood T cell repertoires in COVID-19. Looking at the study overall: The analysed material was cDNA or gDNA that came from T cells, B-cell-depleted T cells, or PBMCs.

Sequencing was performed with immunoSEQ multiplex PCR; in TCRdb, only in-frame clones are kept and a portion is missing. The profile covers roughly 200,000 clones, with 80% to 85% appearing a single time and over 6.5% taken by the ten largest. Per germline, CDR1 MNHEY and CDR2 SMNVEV (reference sequence). The V end lost 2 bases, the J end lost 5 bases, and 7 bases lay between the germline ends. The CDR3 is 13 residues long. Sequencing was carried out using peripheral blood. This sequence was found in a woman aged 40 to 50 with COVID-19, enrolled during active disease. The genes are TRBV27 and TRBJ2-1; D gene uncertain. The CDR3 bases are TGTGCCAGCAGTTTAGCAGCGAACAATGAGCAGTTCTTC. The encoded protein is CASSLAANNEQFF.